These T cell receptor beta chains were read from a single sample in a study of untreated major depressive disorder. Libraries were prepared by immunoSEQ multiplex PCR; TCRdb keeps only in-frame clonotypes and omits some of them. The table has about 21,000 clones, approximately 95% seen once; the top ten hold 0.25% to 0.35%. Sequencing was done on a sample of CD4+ T cells from PBMCs. The origin of the receptors is a man aged 30 to 39 in good health. Both conserved end residues are part of each CDR3. A D gene is named only where the DNA matches it firmly. A row's size may be missing; if present it is once, few, many or a size class.

j_call	clone_size	v_call	d_call	cdr3_nt	cdr3_aa
TRBJ2-7	once	TRBV6-6	NA	TGTGCCAGCAGTTACTCGTTGGGGAATTACGATGAGCAGTACTTC	CASSYSLGNYDEQYF
TRBJ2-7	NA	TRBV10-2	TRBD2	TGCGCCAGCACGACGGGGGGCTCCTACGAGCAGTACTTC	CASTTGGSYEQYF
TRBJ2-7	NA	TRBV25-1	TRBD1	TGTGCCAGCACCCGGGACAGGGTTTACGAGCAGTACTTC	CASTRDRVYEQYF
TRBJ1-5	NA	TRBV29-1	NA	TGCAGCGTTGCACATACCAGCAATCAGCCCCAGCATTTT	CSVAHTSNQPQHF
TRBJ2-7	NA	TRBV30	NA	TGTGCCTGGAGTCCCCGTGGCACCGGTTACGAGCAGTACTTC	CAWSPRGTGYEQYF
TRBJ2-4	NA	TRBV4-1	NA	TGCGCCAGCAGCCAAGGTAGGGGGTCTACCAAAAACATTCAGTACTTC	CASSQGRGSTKNIQYF
TRBJ1-1	NA	TRBV20-1	NA	TGCAGGTCGTTTACAGTAACTGAAGCTTTCTTT	CRSFTVTEAFF
TRBJ2-7	NA	TRBV7-6	TRBD2	TGTGCCAGCAGCGCCCAGACTAGCGGGAGAGGAGATTATTTCTACGAGCAGTACTTC	CASSAQTSGRGDYFYEQYF
TRBJ1-4	NA	TRBV10-3	NA	TGTGCCATCGCCGGGACCGACGAAAAACTGTTTTTT	CAIAGTDEKLFF
TRBJ2-4	NA	TRBV5-1	NA	TGCGCCAGCAGGGAACTAGCCAAAAACATTCAGTACTTC	CASRELAKNIQYF
TRBJ2-1	NA	TRBV23-1	NA	TGCGCCAGCAGTCCCCCTTATAAGCCCTGCAAATACAATGAGCAGTTCTTC	CASSPPYKPCKYNEQFF
TRBJ2-7	NA	TRBV7-2	NA	TGTGCCAGCAGCTTAGCGCCCGGGGAGCAGTACTTC	CASSLAPGEQYF
TRBJ2-7	once	TRBV9	NA	TGTGCCAGCAGCCTCGATGGCGAGCAGTACTTC	CASSLDGEQYF
TRBJ2-7	NA	TRBV25-1	NA	TGTGCCAGCAGTGACGCTGGTTCCTACGAGCAGTACTTC	CASSDAGSYEQYF
TRBJ1-4	once	TRBV15	TRBD1	TGTGCCACCAGAGAAGGGGGCGTGAATGAAAAACTGTTTTTT	CATREGGVNEKLFF
TRBJ1-1	NA	TRBV11-3	NA	TGTGCCAGCAGCTTAGATCGGCGGACTGAAGCTTTCTTT	CASSLDRRTEAFF
TRBJ1-1	NA	TRBV18	NA	TGTGCCAGCTCACCAAGTCGGGGGGTTGAAGCTTTCTTT	CASSPSRGVEAFF
TRBJ1-1	NA	TRBV6-5	NA	TGTGCCAGCAGCTCCACCTCTCGGAGGACTGAAGCTTTCTTT	CASSSTSRRTEAFF
TRBJ2-7	NA	TRBV7-9	NA	TGTGCCAGCAGCTTAGCCCGGGCTGGGGAGCAGTACTTC	CASSLARAGEQYF
TRBJ1-2	NA	TRBV18	NA	TGTGCCAGCTCACCCCGGGAAGGGGAACCAGGCTACACCTTC	CASSPREGEPGYTF
TRBJ2-7	NA	TRBV27	TRBD2	TGTGCCAGCAGTTTATCCCGGACTAGTATCGCCTACGAGCAGTACTTC	CASSLSRTSIAYEQYF
TRBJ1-1	NA	TRBV7-3	NA	TGTGCCAGCAGCTTGGCCCCTAACACTGAAGCTTTCTTT	CASSLAPNTEAFF
TRBJ1-4	NA	TRBV25-1	TRBD1	TGTGCCAGCAGCCGGGACAGACTTGAAAAACTGTTTTTT	CASSRDRLEKLFF
TRBJ1-3	NA	TRBV5-6	NA	TGTGCCAGCAGCCAAAACCCGAGCTCTGGAAACACCATATATTTT	CASSQNPSSGNTIYF
TRBJ2-1	NA	TRBV30	TRBD2	TGTGCCTGGACCACGGGACTAGCGGGACGGTATGAGCAGTTCTTC	CAWTTGLAGRYEQFF
TRBJ2-5	NA	TRBV25-1	TRBD2	TGTGCCAGCAGTGACCCCGGACTAGCTGGGGTAGAGACCCAGTACTTC	CASSDPGLAGVETQYF
TRBJ1-2	NA	TRBV18	NA	TGTGCCAGCTCACCAGGGGGCGGGCCAGGCCGGGACTATGGCTACACCTTC	CASSPGGGPGRDYGYTF
TRBJ2-2	NA	TRBV2	NA	TGTGCCAGCAGTGAGCAGGGCCATGGCGGGGAGCTGTTTTTT	CASSEQGHGGELFF
TRBJ1-1	NA	TRBV29-1	NA	TGCAGCGCTCCCACAGGTACGAGGGGTGACACTGAAGCTTTCTTT	CSAPTGTRGDTEAFF
TRBJ2-1	NA	TRBV5-4	TRBD2	TGTGCCAGCAGCCATGGACTAGCGGGATACTATGAGCAGTTCTTC	CASSHGLAGYYEQFF
TRBJ2-2	NA	TRBV5-4	NA	TGTGCCAGCAGCGGCCCGGGCTCCGCGAACACCGGGGAGCTGTTTTTT	CASSGPGSANTGELFF
TRBJ2-7	NA	TRBV6-1	NA	TGTGCCAGCGGCGCCTACGAGCAGTACTTC	CASGAYEQYF
TRBJ1-3	few	TRBV19	NA	TGTGCCAGTAGTATTGGGCTCCTCGGAAACACCATATATTTT	CASSIGLLGNTIYF
TRBJ1-1	NA	TRBV10-3	NA	TGTGCCATCAGTCGGACGGAGAACACTGAAGCTTTCTTT	CAISRTENTEAFF
TRBJ1-3	few	TRBV29-1	TRBD1	TGCAGCATTGGGACAGGGGGCTCTGGAAACACCATATATTTT	CSIGTGGSGNTIYF
TRBJ1-2	NA	TRBV5-1	TRBD1	TGCGCCAGCAGCCCGCAGGACAGGGTCTATGGCTACACCTTC	CASSPQDRVYGYTF
TRBJ1-5	NA	TRBV10-3	NA	TGTGCCATCAGTGAGTCGTACAGGGATTTTCAGCCCCAGCATTTT	CAISESYRDFQPQHF
TRBJ2-2	NA	TRBV2	NA	TGTGCCAGCATAGCCTACGGGTTCGGGGAGCTGTTTTTT	CASIAYGFGELFF
TRBJ1-1	NA	TRBV5-6	NA	TGTGCCAGCAGCCGGCTTATGACTGAAGCTTTCTTT	CASSRLMTEAFF
TRBJ2-2	NA	TRBV29-1	TRBD2	TGCAGCGTAGGCCGGACTAGCGGGAGATCTGGGGAGCTGTTTTTT	CSVGRTSGRSGELFF
TRBJ2-5	NA	TRBV2	NA	TGTGCCAGCAGTCGGGAAAACCAAGAGACCCAGTACTTC	CASSRENQETQYF
TRBJ1-1	once	TRBV5-1	TRBD1	TGCGCCAGCAGCTTGGGGGACAGGGGGCGAGAAGCTTTCTTT	CASSLGDRGREAFF
TRBJ2-7	NA	TRBV6-5	NA	TGTGCCAGCAGTCACACACGGGACCCCACCTACGAGCAGTACTTC	CASSHTRDPTYEQYF
TRBJ2-5	NA	TRBV19	NA	TGTGCCAGTAGTATGGATTCAACTATACAAGAGACCCAGTACTTC	CASSMDSTIQETQYF
TRBJ1-1	few	TRBV5-8	NA	TGTGCCAGCAGCTTGTCAGGGGTTATGAACACTGAAGCTTTCTTT	CASSLSGVMNTEAFF
TRBJ1-5	NA	TRBV29-1	NA	TGCAGCGCTACCGGAGGAGGACAGCCCCAGCATTTT	CSATGGGQPQHF
TRBJ2-2	NA	TRBV13	TRBD2	TGTGCCAGCAGCCCGTCGACTAGCGGGAGGGTCTGGACCGGGGAGCTGTTTTTT	CASSPSTSGRVWTGELFF
TRBJ1-1	few	TRBV18	TRBD1	TGTGCCAGCTCACCACGGACAGGGGAGACGGTGAACACTGAAGCTTTCTTT	CASSPRTGETVNTEAFF
TRBJ2-3	NA	TRBV5-6	TRBD2	TGTGCCAGCAGCTTGGCGGCTAGCGGGAGTGTATATACGCAGTATTTT	CASSLAASGSVYTQYF
TRBJ2-3	NA	TRBV29-1	NA	TGCAGCGTTGTTCTCCCCGAGGGCACAGATACGCAGTATTTT	CSVVLPEGTDTQYF
TRBJ1-3	NA	TRBV10-1	NA	TGCGCCAGTTTTTCGGGGGGCTCTGGAAACACCATATATTTT	CASFSGGSGNTIYF